This entry is about one T cell receptor (beta chain). This clonotype was seen many times. What this receptor recognizes is not known. Base-call qualities are not available, and no considerably larger clone is one nucleotide away. These data come from a study of response to subunit inactivated influenza vaccine (dated by TCRdb to the late 2010s). Background on the whole study: Deep quantitative profiling of the T cell receptor repertoire was used in the study to follow responses to a trivalent subunit inactivated influenza vaccine. Broad study findings and their caveats: The authors suggested that each seasonal influenza vaccination may recruit only a limited number of new T cells.

The time point label, read with the paper, signifies: around 45 days after influenza vaccine administration. The library was made by RT-PCR. Instrument used: Illumina HiSeq 2500. TCRdb reworked the public reads: Q25 trimming with fastp, MiXCR clone assembly, productive beta chains retained. Each CDR3 protein appears once, grouped with its most common genes and DNA. A total of 430,000 or so distinct CDR3 sequences appear in this sample, about a tenth of them only once. About 12% of the sample lies in the top ten. Sequenced here: PBMCs from blood, sampled around seven weeks after vaccination. This sequence originates from a man aged 45-65 years who received an inactivated influenza vaccine. Donor details come from another sample of the same person, matched by shared clones.

The nucleotide sequence reads TGTGCCAGCAGCCAGACACCCCCCTACGAGCAGTACTTC. This sequence encodes CASSQTPPYEQYF. Recombination linked TRBV5-6 to TRBJ2-7; a confident D gene designation cannot be given. CDR1 is given as SGHDT and CDR2 as YYEEEE, both from the germline V gene. V drops 4 bases and J drops 2 bases, leaving 10 bases in between. Including cysteine and phenylalanine, the CDR3 has 13 amino acids. The entry retains the CDR3 DNA only, 39 bases that are in frame from base 1.